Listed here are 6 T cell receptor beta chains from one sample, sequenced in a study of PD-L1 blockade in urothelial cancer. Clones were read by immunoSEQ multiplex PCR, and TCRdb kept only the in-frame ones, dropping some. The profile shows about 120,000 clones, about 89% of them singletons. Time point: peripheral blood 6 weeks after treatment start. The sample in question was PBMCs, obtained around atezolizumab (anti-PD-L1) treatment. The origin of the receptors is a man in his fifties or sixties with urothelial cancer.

The CDR3 region is CASIAPGTGSAEQYF. The CDR3 DNA follows: TGCGCCAGCATTGCCCCGGGCACAGGGAGTGCCGAGCAGTACTTC. The chain has TRBV5-1 and TRBJ2-7; D possibly corresponds to TRBD1 (6 bases). This CDR3 has 15 residues. V gave up 6 bases and J gave up 6 bases, with 22 bases separating them. Germline CDR1 SGHRS, CDR2 YFSETQ. Full variable domain (outside the CDR3, taken from reference TRBV5-1 and TRBJ2-7): KAGVTQTPRYLIKTRGQQVTLSCSPISGHRSVSWYQQTPGQGLQFLFEYFSETQRNKGNFPGRFSGRQFSNSRSEMNVSTLELGDSALYLCASIAPGTGSAEQYFGPGTRLTVT.

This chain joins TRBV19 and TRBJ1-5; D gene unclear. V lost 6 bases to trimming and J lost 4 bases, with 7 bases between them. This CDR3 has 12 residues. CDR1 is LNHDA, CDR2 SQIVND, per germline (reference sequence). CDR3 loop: CASRNSNQPQHF. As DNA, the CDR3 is TGTGCCAGTAGGAACAGTAATCAGCCCCAGCATTTT.

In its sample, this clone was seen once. CDR3 in amino acids: CATTGTAYEQYF. CDR3 in DNA: TGTGCCACTACAGGGACAGCATACGAGCAGTACTTC. The chain is built from TRBV19 and TRBJ2-7; 7 nucleotides line up with TRBD1. CDR1 and CDR2 from the germline V gene are LNHDA and SQIVND (reference sequence). The CDR3 is 12 amino acids. The ends lost 10 bases at V and 4 bases at J; junction bases unmatched: 7.

The CDR3 region has the DNA TGTGCCAGCAGCTTTGGGACTAGCGGGAGGGACACCGGGGAGCTGTTTTTT. It yields the protein CASSFGTSGRDTGELFF. This chain links TRBV13 with TRBJ2-2; 16 nucleotides agree with TRBD2. Trimming cost V 3 bases and J 3 bases; bases outside gene matches: 1. This CDR3 spans 17 amino acids. Looked up from germline, CDR1 is PRHDT and CDR2 is FYEKMQ (reference sequence).

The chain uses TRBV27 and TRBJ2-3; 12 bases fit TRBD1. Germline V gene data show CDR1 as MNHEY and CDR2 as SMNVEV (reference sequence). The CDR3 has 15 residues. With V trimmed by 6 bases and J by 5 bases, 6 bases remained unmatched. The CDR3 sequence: CASSPGTGGRDTQYF. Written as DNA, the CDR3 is TGTGCCAGCAGCCCCGGGACAGGGGGCAGAGATACGCAGTATTTT.

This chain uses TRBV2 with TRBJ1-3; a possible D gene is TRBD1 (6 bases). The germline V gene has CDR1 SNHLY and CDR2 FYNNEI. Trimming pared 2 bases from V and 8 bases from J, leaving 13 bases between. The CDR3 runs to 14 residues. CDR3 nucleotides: TGTGCCAGCAGTGAAAGGGGGTTGGGAGACACCATATATTTT. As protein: CASSERGLGDTIYF.